These 31 T cell receptor beta chains were all obtained from the same sample, sequenced in a study of T cell clonotyping in hematopoietic cell transplantation (dated by TCRdb to the early 2020s). Receptor amplification or capture employed the immunoSEQ multiplex PCR assay. TCRdb carries this immuneACCESS record with in-frame sequences only. Its versions omit some clonotypes, under half of them owing to an unresolved V gene in the studies checked, with the rest unexplained. The sample table contains tens of thousands of clones; only one count was recorded for 85% of them. The ten most abundant clones make up around 3% of the sample. This specimen's time point label, per the study, means: recipient sample about 28 days before transplant, after cytoreduction. The source was peripheral blood mononuclear cells, collected before stem cell transplant. Receptor source: a man between 60 and 70 years old with acute myeloid leukemia. Some clones in this sample may be carry-over from other donors' samples.

The CDR3 loop is CASRDRKNTGELFF. CDR3 sequence (DNA): TGTGCCAGCAGGGACAGAAAGAACACCGGGGAGCTGTTTTTT. The chain recombines TRBV6-6 with TRBJ2-2, with D perhaps matching TRBD1 (6 bases). V was cut by 6 bases and J by 1 base, with 9 bases left in between. CDR1 is MNHNY, CDR2 SVGAGI, per germline (reference sequence). The CDR3 extends over 14 amino acids.

The chain recombines TRBV6-5 with TRBJ2-7; TRBD1 matches 11 bases. The CDR3 is 15 residues long. The V and J ends lost 5 bases and 0 bases, in that order; junction bases with no gene match: 3. CDR1 and CDR2 from the germline V gene are MNHEY and SVGAGI. CDR3 sequence: CASSGTGGSSYEQYF. CDR3 nucleotides: TGTGCCAGCAGTGGGACAGGGGGAAGCTCCTACGAGCAGTACTTC.

The CDR3 region is CASSYSSPDYGYTF. The CDR3 DNA follows: TGTGCCAGCAGTTACTCGAGCCCGGACTATGGCTACACCTTC. This chain connects TRBV6-5 to TRBJ1-2, with D unresolved. V was pared by 0 bases and J by 3 bases, with 8 bases between. This CDR3 is built from 14 residues. Germline values: CDR1 MNHEY, CDR2 SVGAGI.

V gene TRBV7-6 combines with J gene TRBJ2-6; a weak D match, TRBD2 (7 bases). CDR1 is SGHVS, CDR2 FNYEAQ, per germline. V lost 6 bases to trimming and J lost 0 bases, with 18 bases between them. This CDR3 spans 18 amino acids. This CDR3 reads CASRGRGHLNSGANVLTF. CDR3 bases: TGTGCCAGCAGGGGGAGGGGACATCTCAACTCTGGGGCCAACGTCCTGACTTTC.

J is TRBJ1-5 and V is TRBV18, with D maybe TRBD1 (5 bases). The V gene lost 1 base and the J gene lost 0 bases, with 7 bases spanning the gap. CDR1 and CDR2 from the germline V gene are KGHSH and LQKENI. The CDR3 is 15 amino acids. This chain's CDR3 is CASSPRGDSNQPQHF. CDR3 nucleotides: TGTGCCAGCTCACCACGGGGGGATAGCAATCAGCCCCAGCATTTT.

The gene calls are TRBV5-1 and TRBJ2-1; D is unresolved. V was trimmed by 0 bases and J by 6 bases, leaving 7 bases between them. CDR3 length equals 13 residues. Germline V gene sequence: CDR1 SGHRS, CDR2 YFSETQ. In DNA, the CDR3 is TGCGCCAGCAGCTTGGCGCGAGTCAATGAGCAGTTCTTC. Translating gives CASSLARVNEQFF.

V is TRBV6-1 and J is TRBJ2-5, with D perhaps TRBD1 (6 bases). Trimming stripped 2 bases from V and 5 bases from J, with 15 bases between. The germline gives CDR1 MNHNS, CDR2 SASEGT. The CDR3 contains 15 residues. The CDR3 loop is CASSERGHPSETQYF. The CDR3 region has the DNA TGTGCCAGCAGTGAAAGGGGACACCCCTCGGAGACCCAGTACTTC.

This clone was seen more than once but under ten times. The rearrangement joins TRBV2 to TRBJ1-4, with D perhaps TRBD1 (5 bases). Trimming pared 11 bases from V and 8 bases from J, leaving 15 bases between. The CDR3 is 12 amino acids. Germline CDR1 SNHLY, CDR2 FYNNEI. DNA for the CDR3: TGTGCCCTTCGGGGCGGTGAGGAAAAACTGTTTTTT. Amino acid sequence: CALRGGEEKLFF. Drawing the rest from reference TRBV2 and TRBJ1-4, the complete variable domain is EPEVTQTPSHQVTQMGQEVILRCVPISNHLYFYWYRQILGQKVEFLVSFYNNEISEKSEIFDDQFSVERPDGSNFTLKIRSTKLEDSAMYFCALRGGEEKLFFGSGTQLSVL.

The count of this clone is one. This chain connects TRBV28 to TRBJ2-6; D call uncertain. CDR1 MDHEN and CDR2 SYDVKM come from the germline V gene. This CDR3 has 13 residues. V lost 7 bases and J lost 0, with 4 bases in between. CDR3 sequence (DNA): TGTGCCAGCACCATCTCTGGGGCCAACGTCCTGACTTTC. It yields the protein CASTISGANVLTF.

This sequence joins TRBV19 and TRBJ1-5; TRBD1 might be the D (5 bases). CDR1 and CDR2 from the germline V gene are LNHDA and SQIVND (reference sequence). Trimming took 3 bases from V and 1 from J, leaving 10 bases between them. The CDR3 runs to 15 residues. The CDR3 DNA is TGTGCCAGTAGTATGTATTGGGGGAGCAATCAGCCCCAGCATTTT. This gives the protein CASSMYWGSNQPQHF.

CDR3 bases: TGTGCCAGCAGCCAAGATCGAACGTTAGAGTACTTC. As protein: CASSQDRTLEYF. This chain joins TRBV14 and TRBJ2-5; D is uncertain. The ends were cut back, 0 bases at V and 12 bases at J, with 11 bases in the middle. CDR1 and CDR2 from the germline V gene are SGHDN and FVKESK. The CDR3 consists of 12 residues.

The chain couples TRBV2 to TRBJ2-6; 7 bases are shared with TRBD1. This CDR3 has 14 residues. Per the germline V gene, CDR1 is SNHLY and CDR2 is FYNNEI. The trim removed 9 bases at V and 0 bases at J, leaving 2 bases unmatched. CDR3 in DNA: TGTGCCAGTACAGGGGTCTCTGGGGCCAACGTCCTGACTTTC. This sequence encodes CASTGVSGANVLTF.

This chain links TRBV2 with TRBJ2-7; 7 nucleotides agree with TRBD2. Germline CDR1 SNHLY, CDR2 FYNNEI. V shed 10 bases and J 0 bases; nucleotides not matched to a gene: 3. CDR3 length equals 12 residues. DNA of the CDR3: TGTGCCACGGGGGGTAGCTCCTACGAGCAGTACTTC. It yields the protein CATGGSSYEQYF.

The chain joins TRBV7-2 to TRBJ2-1; 7 nucleotides line up with TRBD2. This CDR3 has 13 amino acids. From germline, CDR1 is SGHTA and CDR2 FQGNSA. The trim removed 7 bases at V and 9 bases at J, leaving 9 bases unmatched. Written as DNA, the CDR3 is TGTGCCAGCATACGCCAGCGGGACCCTGAGCAGTTCTTC. It yields the protein CASIRQRDPEQFF.

The chain couples TRBV5-1 to TRBJ2-2; TRBD1 agrees at 8 bases. Germline values: CDR1 SGHRS, CDR2 YFSETQ. Trimming cost V 2 bases and J 3 bases; bases outside gene matches: 3. The CDR3 loop spans 15 amino acids. The CDR3 region is CASSLQGVDTGELFF. For the CDR3, the DNA is TGCGCCAGCAGCTTACAGGGGGTGGACACCGGGGAGCTGTTTTTT.

The chain is built from TRBV7-2 and TRBJ2-3; 10 bases are shared with TRBD2. The CDR3 runs to 19 residues. J lost 2 bases, V lost 2 bases, and 13 bases had no gene match. Germline V gives CDR1 SGHTA, CDR2 FQGNSA. The DNA of the CDR3 is TGTGCCAGCAGCTTAAGAACGCTCCGGACTAGCGGCCTCACAGATACGCAGTATTTT. Translation gives CASSLRTLRTSGLTDTQYF. Supplemented by reference TRBV7-2 and TRBJ2-3, the full variable domain reads GAGVSQSPSNKVTEKGKDVELRCDPISGHTALYWYRQSLGQGLEFLIYFQGNSAPDKSGLPSDRFSAERTGGSVSTLTIQRTQQEDSAVYLCASSLRTLRTSGLTDTQYFGPGTRLTVL.

V gene TRBV27 combines with J gene TRBJ1-2, with D perhaps TRBD1 (6 bases). This CDR3 comprises 15 residues. Germline CDR1 and CDR2: MNHEY and SMNVEV (reference sequence). V was pared by 0 bases and J by 0 bases, with 8 bases between. The CDR3 is CASSLSGGANYGYTF. The CDR3 nucleotides are TGTGCCAGCAGTTTATCAGGGGGAGCTAACTATGGCTACACCTTC.

This chain uses TRBV19 with TRBJ1-5; no clear D gene. V lost 3 bases, J lost 0 bases, and 9 bases lay in between. The CDR3 extends over 15 amino acids. Germline V gene data show CDR1 as LNHDA and CDR2 as SQIVND (reference sequence). This CDR3 reads CASSITGDSNQPQHF. The CDR3 DNA follows: TGTGCCAGTAGTATTACCGGAGATAGCAATCAGCCCCAGCATTTT. Supplemented by reference TRBV19 and TRBJ1-5, the full variable domain reads DGGITQSPKYLFRKEGQNVTLSCEQNLNHDAMYWYRQDPGQGLRLIYYSQIVNDFQKGDIAEGYSVSREKKESFPLTVTSAQKNPTAFYLCASSITGDSNQPQHFGDGTRLSIL.

In this sample, this clone turned up a few times. The J gene is TRBJ1-1, the V gene TRBV11-2, with D unresolved. Germline-derived CDR1 and CDR2 are SGHAT and FQNNGV. Trimming pared 0 bases from V and 4 bases from J, leaving 9 bases between. The CDR3 is 14 residues long. The CDR3: CASSLDFRPTEAFF. As DNA, the CDR3 is TGTGCCAGCAGCTTAGACTTCAGGCCCACTGAAGCTTTCTTT. The variable domain in full, with the rest retrieved from reference TRBV11-2 and TRBJ1-1, is EAGVAQSPRYKIIEKRQSVAFWCNPISGHATLYWYQQILGQGPKLLIQFQNNGVVDDSQLPKDRFSAERLKGVDSTLKIQPAKLEDSAVYLCASSLDFRPTEAFFGQGTRLTVV.

The CDR3 loop reads CATSGQGSSYEQYF. The CDR3 DNA reads as TGTGCCACCAGCGGCCAGGGAAGTTCCTACGAGCAGTACTTC. The chain is built from TRBV15 and TRBJ2-7, with a weak D call TRBD1 (5 bases). The CDR3 length is 14 residues. The ends were cut back, 5 bases at V and 1 base at J, with 12 bases in the middle. The germline gives CDR1 LNHNV, CDR2 YYDKDF (reference sequence).

The chain is built from TRBV5-1 and TRBJ1-5; D unclear. The CDR3 contains 13 residues. V gave up 0 bases and J gave up 7 bases, with 8 bases separating them. The germline gives CDR1 SGHRS, CDR2 YFSETQ. CDR3 sequence (DNA): TGCGCCAGCAGCTTGGATCAAGCCCAGCCCCAGCATTTT. Translation gives CASSLDQAQPQHF.

A single count supports this clone. The chain uses TRBV25-1 and TRBJ1-4; D not certain. CDR1 and CDR2 (germline): MGHDK, SYGVNS. The ends were cut back, 6 bases at V and 0 bases at J, with 17 bases in the middle. The CDR3 runs 17 residues. This chain's CDR3 is CASRPPLGRTTNEKLFF. CDR3 bases: TGTGCCAGCAGGCCCCCCCTGGGCAGAACAACTAATGAAAAACTGTTTTTT.

V and J are TRBV27 and TRBJ2-2; TRBD1 agrees at 8 bases. V shed 8 bases, J shed 6 bases, and the junction held 5 bases outside the gene matches. Germline CDR1 is MNHEY and CDR2 is SMNVEV (reference sequence). The CDR3 spans 13 residues. In DNA form, the CDR3 reads TGTGCCAGCCAGGGGGCAAGTCCCGGGGAGCTGTTTTTT. The encoded protein is CASQGASPGELFF.

V usage is TRBV7-8 and J usage is TRBJ2-2, with TRBD1 as a possible D gene (6 bases). Germline V gene sequence: CDR1 SGHVS, CDR2 FQNEAQ. The CDR3 is 16 amino acids. The germline V and J ends were trimmed by 1 base and 0 bases, with 9 bases remaining between them. In DNA form, the CDR3 reads TGTGCCAGCAGCTTAGGCAGGGGCCCGAACACCGGGGAGCTGTTTTTT. It translates to CASSLGRGPNTGELFF.

V and J are TRBV4-1 and TRBJ2-7; 7 bases line up with TRBD1. J gave up 2 bases and V 4 bases, and 5 bases lay outside the gene matches. This CDR3 has 14 amino acids. Germline assignment: CDR1 MGHRA and CDR2 YSYEKL. CDR3 nucleotide sequence: TGCGCCAGCAGCCCCACAGGGGCCCCCTACGAGCAGTACTTC. It specifies CASSPTGAPYEQYF.

The chain has TRBV6-5 and TRBJ1-2; no definite D call. Trimming left V 6 bases short and J 8 bases short, with 19 bases between. The germline V gene has CDR1 MNHEY and CDR2 SVGAGI. The length of the CDR3 is 14 residues. This CDR3 reads CASRTPSEAVGYTF. The CDR3 nucleotides read TGTGCCAGCAGAACCCCTTCGGAGGCTGTCGGCTACACCTTC.

V and J are TRBV28 and TRBJ1-6; no firm D call. In germline, CDR1 is MDHEN, CDR2 SYDVKM. The CDR3 is 15 amino acids. With 7 bases removed from V and 10 bases from J, the gap between germline ends came to 20 bases. CDR3 loop: CASTDYRTVGSPLHF. CDR3 nucleotides: TGTGCCAGCACCGACTACCGGACGGTTGGCTCACCCCTCCACTTT.

The gene calls are TRBV29-1 and TRBJ2-7; 7 bases are shared with TRBD2. There are 15 residues in the CDR3. J lost 3 bases, V lost 4 bases, and 12 bases had no gene match. From germline, CDR1 is SQVTM and CDR2 ANQGSEA. In DNA form, the CDR3 reads TGCAGCGTTGCTGGGGGGGTTTCTGGGGGCTACGAGCAGTACTTC. This sequence encodes CSVAGGVSGGYEQYF.

The V gene is TRBV28, the J gene TRBJ1-5, with TRBD1 matching 7 bases. This CDR3 contains 15 residues. The germline CDR1 and CDR2 sequences are MDHEN and SYDVKM. V shed 6 bases and J 2 bases; nucleotides not matched to a gene: 7. As DNA, the CDR3 is TGTGCCAGCAGCAGGACAGGCGGAGGCAATCAGCCCCAGCATTTT. It codes for CASSRTGGGNQPQHF. The complete variable domain, with remaining parts taken from reference TRBV28 and TRBJ1-5, reads DVKVTQSSRYLVKRTGEKVFLECVQDMDHENMFWYRQDPGLGLRLIYFSYDVKMKEKGDIPEGYSVSREKKERFSLILESASTNQTSMYLCASSRTGGGNQPQHFGDGTRLSIL.

The chain joins TRBV4-1 to TRBJ1-5; TRBD1 is a possible D gene (6 bases). Germline V gene sequence: CDR1 MGHRA, CDR2 YSYEKL. The germline V and J ends were trimmed by 5 bases and 7 bases, with 12 bases remaining between them. This CDR3 comprises 13 residues. The CDR3 DNA follows: TGCGCCAGCAGCAACAGGGCGGGCCAGCCCCAGCATTTT. It translates to CASSNRAGQPQHF.

The chain recombines TRBV5-8 with TRBJ1-1; D ambiguous. The germline CDR1 and CDR2 sequences are SGHTS and YDEGEE. The CDR3 has 15 amino acids. Deletions cut 3 bases from V and 4 bases from J, with 16 bases between. The CDR3 DNA sequence: TGTGCCAGCAGCTCTAGGACGGTCCGAGGCACTGAAGCTTTCTTT. This gives the protein CASSSRTVRGTEAFF.